This is a list of T cell receptor beta chains from one sample in a study of OX40 agonist ivuxolimab in advanced cancers. The repertoire was sequenced with immunoSEQ multiplex PCR; TCRdb's copy has only in-frame clones and lacks some. The table has tens of thousands of clones, 85% seen once. Here the sequenced sample was CD4+ or CD8+ T cells sorted from blood, taken in a trial of the OX40 agonist ivuxolimab. The receptors here all came from an adult with an advanced solid tumor such as melanoma, head and neck, liver or kidney cancer. CDR3s include the opening cysteine and the closing phenylalanine or tryptophan. The order of the fields is clone size, J gene, V gene, D gene, CDR3 protein, CDR3 DNA. A D gene is named only where the DNA matches it firmly. Size values are once, few and many counts, or a class for expanded clones, and some rows have none.

once,TRBJ1-4,TRBV7-2,-,CASSTQGTGWRLFF,TGTGCCAGCAGTACTCAAGGAACAGGTTGGCGGCTGTTTTTT
once,TRBJ1-5,TRBV6-6,-,CASSRQHNQPQHF,TGTGCCAGCAGCCGACAGCACAATCAGCCCCAGCATTTT
-,TRBJ2-7,TRBV9,TRBD2,CASSPTGSGGNSYEQYF,TGTGCCAGCAGCCCCACAGGTAGCGGGGGAAACAGCTACGAGCAGTACTTC
-,TRBJ1-3,TRBV21-1,-,CASSKVNRNSGNTIYF,TGTGCCAGCAGCAAAGTTAACCGTAACTCTGGAAACACCATATATTTT
-,TRBJ1-2,TRBV29-1,TRBD1,CSVAKSDRGNGYTF,TGCAGCGTTGCCAAGTCCGACAGGGGGAATGGCTACACCTTC
few,TRBJ2-7,TRBV11-2,-,CASSLSEQYF,TGTGCCAGCAGCTTGAGCGAGCAGTACTTC
-,TRBJ1-2,TRBV11-2,-,CASSLDSPYGYTF,TGTGCCAGCAGCCTGGACAGTCCCTATGGCTACACCTTC
-,TRBJ1-2,TRBV27,TRBD1,CASSPGTGGAHGYTF,TGTGCCAGCAGTCCGGGGACAGGAGGGGCCCATGGCTACACCTTC
-,TRBJ2-7,TRBV11-2,TRBD2,CASSYYSGSSYEQYF,TGTGCCAGCAGCTACTATAGCGGGAGTTCTTACGAGCAGTACTTC
-,TRBJ1-2,TRBV6-6,-,CASTHPPDSVGGYTF,TGTGCCAGCACCCACCCACCGGACAGCGTTGGTGGCTACACCTTC
-,TRBJ2-2,TRBV30,-,CAWSAWGNTGELFF,TGTGCCTGGAGTGCCTGGGGCAACACCGGGGAGCTGTTTTTT
-,TRBJ2-1,TRBV2,-,CASSPGQGHSSSYNEQFF,TGTGCCAGCAGTCCTGGGCAGGGCCACTCCAGCTCCTACAATGAGCAGTTCTTC
-,TRBJ2-3,TRBV18,-,CASSPQDSYTDTQYF,TGTGCCAGCTCACCACAAGACAGTTACACAGATACGCAGTATTTT